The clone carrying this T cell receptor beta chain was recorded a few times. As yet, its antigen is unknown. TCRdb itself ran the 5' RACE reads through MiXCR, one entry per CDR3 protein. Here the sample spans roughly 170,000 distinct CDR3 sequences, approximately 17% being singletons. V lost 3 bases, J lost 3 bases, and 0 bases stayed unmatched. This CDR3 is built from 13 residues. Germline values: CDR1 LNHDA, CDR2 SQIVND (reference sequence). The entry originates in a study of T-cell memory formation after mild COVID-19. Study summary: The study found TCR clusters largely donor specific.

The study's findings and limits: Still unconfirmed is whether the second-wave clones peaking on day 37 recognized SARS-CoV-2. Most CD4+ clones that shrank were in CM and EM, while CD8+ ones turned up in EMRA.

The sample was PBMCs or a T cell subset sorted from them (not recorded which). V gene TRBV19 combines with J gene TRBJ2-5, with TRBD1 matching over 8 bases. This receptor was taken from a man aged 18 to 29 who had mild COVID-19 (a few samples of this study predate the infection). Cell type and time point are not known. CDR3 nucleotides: TGTGCCAGTAGTATGGACAGGGAAGAGACCCAGTACTTC. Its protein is CASSMDREETQYF. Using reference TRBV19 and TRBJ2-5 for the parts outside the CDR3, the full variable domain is DGGITQSPKYLFRKEGQNVTLSCEQNLNHDAMYWYRQDPGQGLRLIYYSQIVNDFQKGDIAEGYSVSREKKESFPLTVTSAQKNPTAFYLCASSMDREETQYFGPGTRLLVL.